A single sample is the source of the 16 T cell receptor beta chains below, sequenced in a study of Graves' ophthalmopathy and Graves' hyperthyroidism. RNA transcripts were the template, and TCR beta CDR3 regions were amplified from them. Second-round multiplex PCR came after first-round RT-PCR with HTBI primers. TCRdb re-derived calls from the multiplex PCR reads in MiXCR, one entry per CDR3 protein. The sample shows 900,000 to 1,200,000 distinct CDR3 sequences, less than 45% of them seen only once. Sequencing used peripheral blood or thyroid tissue (not recorded which). The receptors shown here come from an adult man with Graves' hyperthyroidism.

This clonotype was detected ten times or more. In DNA form, the CDR3 reads TGCAGCGTTGAGCTGACTCAAGACCCCTACGAGCAGTACTTC. It encodes CSVELTQDPYEQYF. V usage is TRBV29-1 and J usage is TRBJ2-7; D unresolved. Germline V gene sequence: CDR1 SQVTM, CDR2 ANQGSEA. The length of the CDR3 is 14 residues. Trimming took 3 bases from V and 2 from J, leaving 14 bases between them.

The CDR3 DNA is TGCAGCGTTTCTTTAGGGGGGCCCAATCAGCCCCAGCATTTT. Translating it yields CSVSLGGPNQPQHF. The gene calls are TRBV29-1 and TRBJ1-5; tentative D call: TRBD1 (6 bases). Trimming pared 5 bases from V and 3 bases from J, leaving 14 bases between. The CDR3 runs to 14 residues. The germline gives CDR1 SQVTM, CDR2 ANQGSEA.

This clonotype was picked up many times. The V and J genes are TRBV15 and TRBJ2-7; 7 bases align to TRBD2. The CDR3 loop spans 16 amino acids. The germline V gene has CDR1 LNHNV and CDR2 YYDKDF (reference sequence). Trimming removed 5 bases from V and 2 bases from J; junction bases left unmatched: 12. The CDR3, as DNA: TGTGCCACCAGCCCCCGCCGAGGGAGGGAAGCCTACGAGCAGTACTTC. Protein: CATSPRRGREAYEQYF.

This clonotype was observed at least ten times. This chain joins TRBV29-1 and TRBJ1-1; 7 bases fit TRBD1. J lost 1 base, V lost 6 bases, and 8 bases had no gene match. This CDR3 region has 14 residues. Germline V CDR1 and CDR2: SQVTM, ANQGSEA. The CDR3 nucleotides read TGCAGCGTGGAGGAGACAGGGTGGAACACTGAAGCTTTCTTT. It specifies CSVEETGWNTEAFF.

The chain is built from TRBV7-9 and TRBJ1-5; 10 bases agree with TRBD1. The V segment lost 5 bases and the J segment 1 base; nucleotides outside the gene matches: 17. The CDR3 has 20 residues. The germline CDR1 and CDR2 sequences are SEHNR and FQNEAQ (reference sequence). CDR3: CASSILGAWTGGKSNQPQHF. The CDR3, as DNA: TGTGCCAGCAGCATTTTGGGGGCCTGGACAGGGGGAAAGAGCAATCAGCCCCAGCATTTT.

On this clonotype itself: This could be a read error, since a much larger clone is one nucleotide away. The J gene is TRBJ1-1, the V gene TRBV4-2; D not resolved. The CDR3 is 14 amino acids. Germline V gene sequence: CDR1 LGHNA, CDR2 YNFKEQ. The CDR3 loop is CASSWSWGNTVAFF. CDR3 coding DNA: TGTGCCAGCAGCTGGTCCTGGGGTAACACTGTAGCTTTCTTT.

This clonotype was counted ten times or more. V is TRBV2 and J is TRBJ1-2; D is ambiguous. From germline, CDR1 is SNHLY and CDR2 FYNNEI. The CDR3 is made up of 15 amino acids. The V gene lost 2 bases and the J gene lost 8 bases, with 18 bases spanning the gap. CDR3 protein: CASSEMIPGRDGYTF. CDR3 nucleotide sequence: TGTGCCAGCAGTGAAATGATACCGGGAAGAGACGGCTACACCTTC.

This clonotype showed up many times. In nucleotides, the CDR3 is TGTGCCAGCAGCTGGGACTTTTACGAGCAGTACTTC. This codes for CASSWDFYEQYF. The V gene is TRBV7-9, the J gene TRBJ2-7, with D perhaps TRBD2 (6 bases). The CDR3 spans 12 residues. V shed 4 bases and J shed 4 bases, with 8 bases lying between them. Germline lookup yields CDR1 SEHNR and CDR2 FQNEAQ (reference sequence).

This clonotype was seen more than once but under ten times. The chain's CDR3 is CSARDRSDSNYGYTF. The DNA of the CDR3 is TGCAGTGCTAGAGATCGTTCGGACAGTAACTATGGCTACACCTTC. The J gene is TRBJ1-2, the V gene TRBV20-1, with TRBD1 as a possible D gene (6 bases). This CDR3 is built from 15 residues. Trimming stripped 0 bases from V and 1 base from J, with 12 bases between. Looked up from germline, CDR1 is DFQATT and CDR2 is SNEGSKA (reference sequence).

The chain links TRBV20-1 to TRBJ2-7, with 9 bases fitting TRBD1. J gave up 0 bases and V 4 bases, and 13 bases lay outside the gene matches. This CDR3 contains 17 residues. In germline, CDR1 is DFQATT, CDR2 SNEGSKA (reference sequence). The chain's CDR3 is CSANLPGQGGFSYEQYF. CDR3 nucleotide sequence: TGCAGTGCTAACCTACCGGGACAGGGCGGATTCTCCTACGAGCAGTACTTC.

Worth noting for this clonotype: One junction end does not reproduce the germline sequence, and a read error may be involved. The chain has TRBV15 and TRBJ1-2, with a weak D call TRBD1 (5 bases). Germline CDR1 and CDR2: LNHNV and YYDKDF (reference sequence). The CDR3 covers 13 residues. The CDR3 is CVTSRQRGSGNTF. CDR3 DNA sequence: TGTGTCACCAGCAGACAGAGGGGATCTGGAAACACCTTC.

On this clonotype itself: A much larger clone sits a single nucleotide away, making a read error possible. The V call is TRBV20-1, the J call TRBJ1-2; D is undetermined. Germline values: CDR1 DFQATT, CDR2 SNEGSKA (reference sequence). This CDR3 has 13 amino acids. CDR3 amino acids: CSAPPGDDYDYTF. For the CDR3, the DNA is TGCAGTGCCCCGCCGGGAGACGATTATGACTACACCTTC.

The J gene is TRBJ1-2, the V gene TRBV7-9, with 9 bases that match TRBD1. Looked up from germline, CDR1 is SEHNR and CDR2 is FQNEAQ (reference sequence). This CDR3 has 13 residues. J was trimmed by 6 bases and V by 7 bases; bases with no gene match: 6. CDR3 sequence: CASTGTGRDGYTF. The CDR3 DNA reads as TGTGCCAGCACCGGGACAGGGAGGGATGGCTACACCTTC.

This clonotype was detected ten times or more. The chain links TRBV10-2 to TRBJ1-6; maybe TRBD1 (6 bases). The CDR3 sequence is 15 residues long. The ends were cut back, 2 bases at V and 8 bases at J, with 13 bases in the middle. CDR1 and CDR2 (germline): WSHSY, SAAADI. The CDR3 nucleotides are TGCGCCAGCAGTGAGGAAACAGGGAGGTATTCACCCCTCCACTTT. Translating gives CASSEETGRYSPLHF.

The V and J genes are TRBV7-9 and TRBJ1-3; 7 nucleotides agree with TRBD1. This CDR3 region has 13 residues. Germline V gene data show CDR1 as SEHNR and CDR2 as FQNEAQ (reference sequence). Losses at the gene ends were 5 bases for V and 7 bases for J; bases not matched to a gene: 5. The CDR3 protein is CASSRGTVNTIYF. The CDR3, as DNA: TGTGCCAGCAGCCGAGGGACAGTCAACACCATATATTTT.

This clonotype was counted once. The chain couples TRBV7-2 to TRBJ2-7; 9 bases are a match to TRBD2. Germline V gene sequence: CDR1 SGHTA, CDR2 FQGNSA. This CDR3 region has 16 residues. The junction had 10 bases not matched to a gene; V was cut back by 0 bases and J by 7 bases. The CDR3 protein is CASSLARAGGGGEQYF. CDR3 DNA: TGTGCCAGCAGCTTAGCTCGAGCGGGAGGAGGAGGAGAGCAGTACTTC.